This section outlines one T cell receptor (beta chain) sequence together with its context. As yet, its antigen is unknown. The record originates from a study of CD8+ T cells in alopecia areata. General study findings and limits: In scalp and blood, many expanded lesional clones persisted during tofacitinib. Any link of baseline CD8+ expansion to response, resting on one nonresponder, remains uncertain. Lesional scalp exceeded normal scalp in clonality, especially in alopecia totalis/universalis.

Documented treatment: oral pan-JAK inhibitor, 5-10 mg twice daily. From PBMCs, CD4+ and CD8+ T cells were sorted. cDNA reverse transcribed from extracted RNA served as the sequencing template. Profiling relied on immunoSEQ multiplex PCR, and the TCRdb table lists in-frame clones only, not all of them. The sample has over 150,000 clones, around 60% seen once. Looked up from germline, CDR1 is SQVTM and CDR2 is ANQGSEA. CDR3 length: 12 residues. The ends lost 6 bases at V and 5 bases at J; junction bases unmatched: 4. The chain links TRBV29-1 to TRBJ1-1, with 9 bases that match TRBD1. The sample was CD4+ T cells sorted from blood, taken at week 4, from a patient treated with tofacitinib. The source of this sequence is a human donor with alopecia areata. The CDR3 bases are TGCAGCGTGTCCGGGACAGGGACTGAAGCTTTCTTT. Translation: CSVSGTGTEAFF. The full variable domain, its missing parts supplied by reference TRBV29-1 and TRBJ1-1, is SAVISQKPSRDICQRGTSLTIQCQVDSQVTMMFWYRQQPGQSLTLIATANQGSEATYESGFVIDKFPISRPNLTFSTLTVSNMSPEDSSIYLCSVSGTGTEAFFGQGTRLTVV.